This T cell receptor (beta chain) originates from a study of blood T cell repertoires in COVID-19. About the study: Both acute and convalescent COVID-19 samples were obtained from the United States, Italy and Spain. T cells, B-cell-depleted T cells, or PBMCs supplied cDNA or gDNA.

Per the study methods: Amplification with reference gene primers provided the estimates of nucleated cell counts. The data were produced by immunoSEQ multiplex PCR, yet TCRdb's version contains in-frame clones alone and is incomplete. The D gene and trimming were derived from the DNA, and the V and J assignments and clone size from that table. Among a few hundred thousand clones, around 90% were seen once, and the ten largest hold around 1%. V lost 0 bases, J lost 7 bases, and 18 bases lay in between. CDR1 MNHEY and CDR2 SMNVEV come from the germline V gene (reference sequence). The CDR3 sequence is 17 residues long. The Seattle site enrolled patients during active infection and followed them longitudinally.

The receptor was isolated from a woman in her thirties or forties with COVID-19, enrolled during active disease. Sequencing used peripheral blood. V is TRBV27 and J is TRBJ2-2, with D tentatively TRBD1 (5 bases). The CDR3 is CASSLSPSGQVGGELFF. CDR3 bases: TGTGCCAGCAGTTTATCCCCGTCAGGGCAAGTTGGCGGGGAGCTGTTTTTT.